A single sample gave rise to the 18 T cell receptor beta chains below, sequenced in a study of regulatory T cells in long-lasting Graves disease. Described time point: newly diagnosed GD, antithyroid drugs for less than 3 months. RNA from PBMCs was the source of the TCR library. Library construction for TCR beta used iRepertoire HTBI primers and Arm-PCR of CDR3 regions. MiXCR, run by TCRdb on the multiplex PCR reads, gives a single entry per CDR3 protein. Seen here are 380,000 or so distinct CDR3 sequences, about 17% observed once, and the top ten hold around 20%. These data also formed part of another study, on T cells in Graves' hyperthyroidism and ophthalmopathy.

The sequenced sample was peripheral blood mononuclear cells (PBMCs), obtained at new diagnosis, from a patient treated with antithyroid drugs. The receptors were gathered from a woman younger than 35 with Graves disease.

The genes are TRBV6-1 and TRBJ2-3; a weak D match, TRBD1 (5 bases). The CDR3 has 13 residues. CDR1 and CDR2 from the germline V gene are MNHNS and SASEGT. The V gene lost 8 bases and the J gene lost 1 base, with 10 bases spanning the gap. The CDR3 nucleotides are TGTGCCAGCCAGACACAGGGCACAGATACGCAGTATTTT. Translated: CASQTQGTDTQYF.

This clonotype appeared a few times. This chain links TRBV20-1 with TRBJ1-5; TRBD1 might be the D (5 bases). The CDR3 runs 15 residues. Between the trimmed V and J ends, which lost 1 base and 4 bases, there was a span of 14 bases. Germline V gene lookup returns CDR1 DFQATT and CDR2 SNEGSKA (reference sequence). The CDR3: CSARARDGRNQPQHF. In DNA, the CDR3 is TGCAGTGCTAGAGCTAGGGACGGCCGTAATCAGCCCCAGCATTTT.

The chain uses TRBV3-1 and TRBJ2-1; 10 bases are shared with TRBD2. Germline loops: CDR1 LGHDT, CDR2 YNNKEL (reference sequence). V dropped 6 bases and J dropped 7; count of bases not matched to a gene: 6. This CDR3 contains 14 residues. CDR3 in DNA: TGTGCCAGCAGTCCTAGCGGGGGAAAAAATGAGCAGTTCTTC. It is translated as CASSPSGGKNEQFF.

About this clonotype itself: The missing conserved phenylalanine or tryptophan at the end of this CDR3 makes a read error likely. The rearrangement uses TRBV19 and TRBJ1-1, with D hard to call. Germline-derived CDR1 and CDR2 are LNHDA and SQIVND (reference sequence). The CDR3 is 11 residues long. V was clipped by 7 bases and J by 4 bases, with 7 bases between them. The CDR3 protein is CASIRTTEAFL. In nucleotides, the CDR3 is TGTGCCAGTATCAGGACCACTGAAGCTTTCCTT.

This clonotype was seen a few times. The chain links TRBV9 to TRBJ1-4; tentative D call: TRBD1 (5 bases). There are 15 residues in the CDR3. V lost 0 bases and J lost 5, with 11 bases in between. Germline CDR1 is SGDLS and CDR2 is YYNGEE. CDR3 protein: CASSVVSGRNEKLFF. The CDR3 DNA reads as TGTGCCAGCAGCGTAGTATCAGGGCGCAATGAAAAACTGTTTTTT.

This clonotype occurred once. The chain uses TRBV5-1 and TRBJ2-5, with 10 nucleotides matching TRBD2. The J call could be wrong; TRBJ2-1 is a better fit for the DNA end. Germline V lookup: CDR1 SGHRS, CDR2 YFSETQ. This CDR3 contains 16 residues. This chain's CDR3 is CASSSQGTSALGEQFF. The CDR3 bases are TGCGCCAGCAGCAGCCAAGGGACTAGCGCCTTAGGGGAGCAGTTCTTC.

This clonotype was seen more than once but under ten times. The J gene is TRBJ2-1, the V gene TRBV7-6; a weak D match, TRBD1 (5 bases). This CDR3 is built from 11 residues. With 10 bases removed from V and 8 bases from J, the gap between germline ends came to 12 bases. Germline V gene data show CDR1 as SGHVS and CDR2 as FNYEAQ. The CDR3 is CAITKGHEQFF. The CDR3 nucleotides read TGTGCCATCACGAAGGGGCATGAGCAGTTCTTC.

This chain connects TRBV14 to TRBJ2-5; TRBD2 is a possible D gene (6 bases). This CDR3 is 12 amino acids long. Germline V gene lookup returns CDR1 SGHDN and CDR2 FVKESK. Deletions cut 3 bases from V and 10 bases from J, with 12 bases between. CDR3: CASSQVPGLQYF. CDR3 nucleotides: TGTGCCAGCAGCCAGGTTCCGGGACTCCAGTACTTC.

This clonotype was recorded at least ten times. CDR3 coding DNA: TGCAGTGCGCCGGACACGGGAACTGAAGCTTTCTTT. This sequence encodes CSAPDTGTEAFF. This chain links TRBV20-1 with TRBJ1-1; a possible D gene is TRBD1 (5 bases). Trimming removed 6 bases at V and 5 bases at J, with 13 bases between. Per germline, CDR1 DFQATT and CDR2 SNEGSKA (reference sequence). CDR3 length equals 12 residues.

The chain carries TRBV5-5 and TRBJ2-7, with D possibly being TRBD2 (6 bases). The CDR3 spans 15 residues. The V end lost 0 bases, the J end lost 3 bases, and 13 bases lay between the germline ends. Germline V lookup: CDR1 SGHKS, CDR2 YYEKEE (reference sequence). The CDR3 loop is CASSLGTGLVYEQYF. For the CDR3, the DNA is TGTGCCAGCAGCTTGGGGACGGGACTTGTCTACGAGCAGTACTTC.

This clonotype was recorded a few times. V is TRBV20-1 and J is TRBJ1-5, with D tentatively TRBD1 (5 bases). The CDR3 has 13 residues. V was clipped by 3 bases and J by 4 bases, with 10 bases between them. CDR1 and CDR2 from the germline V gene are DFQATT and SNEGSKA (reference sequence). The CDR3 DNA is TGCAGTGCTAGTCACGGGGGGAATCAGCCCCAGCATTTT. It yields the protein CSASHGGNQPQHF.

This clonotype was recorded at least ten times. This chain uses TRBV4-1 with TRBJ2-7; D is perhaps TRBD2 (5 bases). Trimming removed 3 bases from V and 4 bases from J, with 10 bases in between. The germline V gene encodes CDR1 MGHRA and CDR2 YSYEKL. This CDR3 contains 13 residues. The CDR3 spells CASSHRPGYEQYF. The CDR3 DNA reads as TGCGCCAGCAGCCACCGCCCGGGATACGAGCAGTACTTC.

The CDR3 loop reads CASSQDVPRGYTF. Here the CDR3 DNA reads TGTGCCAGCAGCCAAGATGTACCGCGGGGCTACACCTTC. The chain joins TRBV3-1 to TRBJ1-2; D is undetermined. Germline V gives CDR1 LGHDT, CDR2 YNNKEL (reference sequence). This CDR3 comprises 13 residues. The V and J ends lost 0 bases and 8 bases respectively, with 10 bases between them.

This clonotype was seen a handful of times. A read error is likely here: a far larger clone is one base away. This rearrangement joins TRBV18 to TRBJ2-5; 7 nucleotides agree with TRBD1. The J call may be mistaken, given a closer DNA end match to TRBJ2-1. This CDR3 is built from 13 residues. The germline V gene has CDR1 KGHSH and CDR2 LQKENI. The DNA for the CDR3 is TGTGCCAGCTCACCATTGACAGGGTATGAGCAGTTCTTC. Its translation is CASSPLTGYEQFF.

This chain connects TRBV7-2 to TRBJ1-2; possible D gene TRBD1, 6 bases. The ends were cut back, 0 bases at V and 0 bases at J, with 14 bases in the middle. The CDR3 is 17 amino acids. Germline CDR1 SGHTA, CDR2 FQGNSA. The CDR3 region has the DNA TGTGCCAGCAGCTTAGCGCTTTCAGGGGCCTCTAACTATGGCTACACCTTC. Its protein product is CASSLALSGASNYGYTF.

This clonotype was observed many times. CDR3 DNA sequence: TGCAGTGGCAAGACTAGCGGGTCGTTACAAGAGACCCAGTACTTC. It codes for CSGKTSGSLQETQYF. The chain carries TRBV20-1 and TRBJ2-5, with 10 positions matching TRBD2. Germline-derived CDR1 and CDR2 are DFQATT and SNEGSKA (reference sequence). V was pared by 7 bases and J by 2 bases, with 10 bases of the junction left unmatched. The CDR3 contains 15 residues.

Turning to this clonotype: One junction end disagrees with the germline gene, perhaps due to a read error. The chain has TRBV6-9 and TRBJ2-5; 10 nucleotides align to TRBD2. The V gene's germline CDR1 is MNHGY and CDR2 SVAAGI. CDR3 length: 15 amino acids. The DNA for the CDR3 is TGTGCCTGCAGTTACGCCGGACTAGCGGAAGAGACCCAGTACTTC. It yields the protein CACSYAGLAEETQYF.

The chain links TRBV12-5 to TRBJ2-3; TRBD1 might be the D (6 bases). With 1 base removed from V and 10 bases from J, the gap between germline ends came to 15 bases. Germline assignment: CDR1 LGHNT and CDR2 FRNRAP. The CDR3 is 14 amino acids. DNA for the CDR3: TGTGCTAGTGGTTTGGAAGGACAGCGGAGTGCGCAGTATTTT. Amino acids: CASGLEGQRSAQYF.